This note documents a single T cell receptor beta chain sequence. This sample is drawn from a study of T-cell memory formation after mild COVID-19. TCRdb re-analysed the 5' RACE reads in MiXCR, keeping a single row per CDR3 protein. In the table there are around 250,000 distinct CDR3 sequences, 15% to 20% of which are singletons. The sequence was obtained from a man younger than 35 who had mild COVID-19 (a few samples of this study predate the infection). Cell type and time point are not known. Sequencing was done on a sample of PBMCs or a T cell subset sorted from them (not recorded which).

For the CDR3, the DNA is TGTGCCAGCAGTTGGGTGGTCGATGGGACCCAGTACTTC. Encoded protein: CASSWVVDGTQYF. The chain uses TRBV6-2 or TRBV6-3 and TRBJ2-5, with D unresolved. V was pared by 4 bases and J by 7 bases, with 13 bases between. Germline-derived CDR1 and CDR2 are MNHEY and SVGEGT. This CDR3 spans 13 amino acids.